A single sample is the source of the 26 T cell receptor beta chains below, sequenced in a study of T cells in Graves' hyperthyroidism and ophthalmopathy. It was RNA transcripts that yielded the amplified TCR beta CDR3 regions. The primer set for the first-round RT-PCR of the TCR CDR3 was HTBI. From the multiplex PCR reads, TCRdb called clonotypes with MiXCR, one entry per CDR3 protein. The sample holds about half a million distinct CDR3 sequences, about 20% seen once. Sequenced sample: blood. The source is a woman between 65 and 79 years old with Graves' ophthalmopathy.

The sample holds a few counts of this clonotype. The chain is built from TRBV7-2 and TRBJ2-1; 7 positions match TRBD2. V shed 5 bases and J 7 bases; nucleotides not matched to a gene: 8. This CDR3 is built from 14 residues. The germline V gene encodes CDR1 SGHTA and CDR2 FQGNSA. CDR3 DNA: TGTGCCAGCAGCCCCCTTAGGACTAGAAATGAGCAGTTCTTC. Its translation is CASSPLRTRNEQFF.

This chain uses TRBV19 with TRBJ1-1, with D possibly matching TRBD1 (6 bases). Looked up from germline, CDR1 is LNHDA and CDR2 is SQIVND (reference sequence). V lost 4 bases to trimming and J lost 1 base, with 19 bases between them. The CDR3 extends over 17 amino acids. The CDR3 DNA reads as TGTGCCAGTAGTACCCTCCCGACAGGAATACAGAACACTGAAGCTTTCTTT. It yields the protein CASSTLPTGIQNTEAFF.

This clonotype was observed at least ten times. The chain employs TRBV5-8 and TRBJ2-1; D remains ambiguous. CDR1 and CDR2 (germline): SGHTS, YDEGEE. V was trimmed by 0 bases and J by 0 bases, leaving 7 bases between them. This CDR3 contains 15 residues. The CDR3 protein is CASSLGAVSYNEQFF. Written as DNA, the CDR3 is TGTGCCAGCAGCTTGGGGGCAGTCTCCTACAATGAGCAGTTCTTC.

This clonotype has only a few counts. The chain is built from TRBV12-3 or TRBV12-4 and TRBJ2-7; 7 bases line up with TRBD2. The CDR3 is 16 amino acids. V dropped 1 base and J dropped 0; count of bases not matched to a gene: 6. Here the CDR3 reads CASSLEASGTSYEQYF. CDR3 bases: TGTGCCAGCAGTTTAGAAGCTAGCGGAACCTCCTACGAGCAGTACTTC.

This clonotype has just one count. The chain links TRBV5-6 to TRBJ2-4; no clear D gene. Germline assignment: CDR1 SGHDT and CDR2 YYEEEE. Trimming removed 1 base at V and 7 bases at J, with 12 bases between. The CDR3 runs 14 residues. CDR3 in DNA: TGTGCCAGCAGCTTGTTAGGGTTGGAGAACATTCAGTACTTC. It yields the protein CASSLLGLENIQYF. The whole variable domain, filled in from reference TRBV5-6 and TRBJ2-4, reads DAGVTQSPTHLIKTRGQQVTLRCSPKSGHDTVSWYQQALGQGPQFIFQYYEEEERQRGNFPDRFSGHQFPNYSSELNVNALLLGDSALYLCASSLLGLENIQYFGAGTRLSVL.

The chain carries TRBV2 and TRBJ1-6; D is ambiguous. Germline lookup yields CDR1 SNHLY and CDR2 FYNNEI. The CDR3 runs 13 residues. Trimming shortened V by 2 bases and J by 5 bases, and 4 bases separated the two germline ends. The CDR3 nucleotides are TGTGCCAGCAGTGAAACAGATAATTCACCCCTCCACTTT. Translated, it gives CASSETDNSPLHF.

The rearrangement joins TRBV27 to TRBJ1-6; D gene uncertain. V was pared by 6 bases and J by 2 bases, with 8 bases between. CDR1 and CDR2 from the germline V gene are MNHEY and SMNVEV (reference sequence). The CDR3 length is 14 residues. The CDR3 here is CASSSLAYNSPLHF. In nucleotides, the CDR3 is TGTGCCAGCAGCTCGCTAGCCTATAATTCACCCCTCCACTTT.

The chain combines TRBV6-1 with TRBJ1-5, with 9 bases matching TRBD1. The J segment lost 5 bases and the V segment lost 8 bases, leaving 10 bases of the junction unmatched. This CDR3 has 15 amino acids. Germline-derived CDR1 and CDR2 are MNHNS and SASEGT. The CDR3 nucleotides are TGTGCCAGCGTTAGCGGGACAGGGAATGATCAGCCCCAGCATTTT. Its protein is CASVSGTGNDQPQHF.

This clonotype was detected ten times or more. This rearrangement joins TRBV2 to TRBJ1-1; D remains ambiguous. With 3 bases removed from V and 10 bases from J, the gap between germline ends came to 9 bases. This CDR3 is 11 amino acids long. From germline, CDR1 is SNHLY and CDR2 FYNNEI. CDR3 loop: CASSEYLGAFF. CDR3 DNA: TGTGCCAGCAGTGAGTATTTAGGAGCTTTCTTT.

In this sample, this clonotype turned up a few times. An end of the junction does not agree with germline; a read error may underlie this. The chain carries TRBV7-7 and TRBJ2-2; D tentatively fits TRBD1 or TRBD2 (5 bases each). In germline, CDR1 is SSHAT, CDR2 FNYEAQ (reference sequence). The CDR3 is 15 residues long. CDR3 protein: CASSPAGWGSGELFF. The CDR3 DNA sequence: TGTGCTAGCAGCCCCGCCGGATGGGGGTCCGGGGAGCTGTTTTTT. The full variable domain, rest sourced from reference TRBV7-7 and TRBJ2-2, is GAGVSQSPRYKVTKRGQDVTLRCDPISSHATLYWYQQALGQGPEFLTYFNYEAQPDKSGLPSDRFSAERPEGSISTLTIQRTEQRDSAMYRCASSPAGWGSGELFFGEGSRLTVL.

CDR3 bases: TGTGCCAGCGGGGACAGCTACAATGAGCAGTTCTTC. Translating gives CASGDSYNEQFF. V and J are TRBV2 and TRBJ2-1; TRBD1 matches at 7 bases. This CDR3 comprises 12 residues. CDR1 and CDR2 (germline): SNHLY, FYNNEI. V lost 8 bases, J lost 3 bases, and 1 base stayed unmatched.

CDR3 in amino acids: CAIDAPSGGGTGELFF. The DNA for the CDR3 is TGTGCCATCGATGCCCCTAGCGGAGGCGGCACCGGGGAGCTGTTTTTT. The chain joins TRBV10-3 to TRBJ2-2; 7 bases are shared with TRBD2. Germline V lookup: CDR1 ENHRY, CDR2 SYGVKD. Losses at the gene ends were 8 bases for V and 4 bases for J; bases not matched to a gene: 13. CDR3 length equals 16 residues.

The genes are TRBV11-2 and TRBJ2-1; 14 bases align to TRBD2. CDR3 size: 18 residues. Germline loops: CDR1 SGHAT, CDR2 FQNNGV. Trimming cost V 3 bases and J 8 bases; bases outside gene matches: 12. CDR3 nucleotides: TGTGCCAGCAGCTTTGAGGGGGGACTAGCGGGAGTGAGGGATGAGCAGTTCTTC. Protein product: CASSFEGGLAGVRDEQFF.

V is TRBV28 and J is TRBJ2-7; D not certain. From germline, CDR1 is MDHEN and CDR2 SYDVKM. V shed 5 bases and J shed 6 bases, with 8 bases lying between them. The CDR3 consists of 11 residues. The CDR3 reads CASSEVGEQYF. For the CDR3, the DNA is TGTGCCAGCAGTGAAGTCGGCGAGCAGTACTTC.

This clonotype has only a few counts. The chain employs TRBV20-1 and TRBJ2-5, with 15 bases aligning to TRBD2. The trim removed 6 bases at V and 7 bases at J, leaving 9 bases unmatched. Per the germline V gene, CDR1 is DFQATT and CDR2 is SNEGSKA (reference sequence). The CDR3 is 15 amino acids. CDR3 region: CSASGLAGGSGTQYF. For the CDR3, the DNA is TGCAGTGCGTCGGGACTAGCGGGAGGAAGTGGGACCCAGTACTTC.

This clonotype has only a few counts. This chain uses TRBV30 with TRBJ2-4; D is perhaps TRBD1 or TRBD2 (6 bases each). Germline V lookup: CDR1 GTSNPN, CDR2 SVGIG (reference sequence). Trimming shortened V by 2 bases and J by 7 bases, and 21 bases separated the two germline ends. The CDR3 spans 16 residues. The DNA of the CDR3 is TGTGCCTGGAGTCCCTGGGGGGACACTCTTTTTAACATTCAGTACTTC. It codes for CAWSPWGDTLFNIQYF.

The V call is TRBV19, the J call TRBJ2-2; possible D gene TRBD1, 6 bases. Germline V lookup: CDR1 LNHDA, CDR2 SQIVND (reference sequence). V lost 3 bases and J lost 2, with 10 bases in between. CDR3 size: 15 residues. CDR3 region: CASSMVRGNTGELFF. In DNA, the CDR3 is TGTGCCAGTAGTATGGTCAGGGGAAACACCGGGGAGCTGTTTTTT. Full variable domain (rest looked up from reference TRBV19 and TRBJ2-2): DGGITQSPKYLFRKEGQNVTLSCEQNLNHDAMYWYRQDPGQGLRLIYYSQIVNDFQKGDIAEGYSVSREKKESFPLTVTSAQKNPTAFYLCASSMVRGNTGELFFGEGSRLTVL.

The genes are TRBV12-3 or TRBV12-4 and TRBJ1-2; D perhaps matches TRBD1 (5 bases). The CDR3 runs 13 residues. V was trimmed by 3 bases and J by 8 bases, leaving 13 bases between them. The CDR3, as DNA: TGTGCCAGCAGTTTTCCCGGGTCAGGGGGCTACACCTTC. Translating it yields CASSFPGSGGYTF.

The rearrangement links TRBV6-5 to TRBJ2-7; either TRBD1 or TRBD2 may fit D (6 bases each). This CDR3 is 14 amino acids long. Germline CDR1 MNHEY, CDR2 SVGAGI. V was shortened by 4 bases and J by 2 bases, with 12 bases between the two germline ends. The CDR3 DNA follows: TGTGCCAGCAGTTTCCCGGGGGCCCCCTACGAGCAGTACTTC. This sequence encodes CASSFPGAPYEQYF.

This clonotype has just a few counts. This chain connects TRBV5-1 to TRBJ2-3; D may be TRBD2 (6 bases). The germline V gene has CDR1 SGHRS and CDR2 YFSETQ. This CDR3 comprises 16 residues. The V and J ends lost 1 base and 2 bases respectively, with 14 bases between them. The CDR3 DNA reads as TGCGCCAGCAGCTTGAAGGCGGGAAGATACACAGATACGCAGTATTTT. It yields the protein CASSLKAGRYTDTQYF.

This clonotype was observed a few times. V usage is TRBV27 and J usage is TRBJ1-4; 8 bases map to TRBD1. V gave up 8 bases and J gave up 4 bases; unmatched junction bases: 12. The CDR3 loop spans 16 amino acids. The germline CDR1 and CDR2 sequences are MNHEY and SMNVEV (reference sequence). The CDR3 spells CASATQTGVINEKLFF. In nucleotides, the CDR3 is TGTGCCAGCGCAACCCAGACAGGGGTGATTAATGAAAAACTGTTTTTT. Full variable domain (remainder filled in from reference TRBV27 and TRBJ1-4): EAQVTQNPRYLITVTGKKLTVTCSQNMNHEYMSWYRQDPGLGLRQIYYSMNVEVTDKGDVPEGYKVSRKEKRNFPLILESPSPNQTSLYFCASATQTGVINEKLFFGSGTQLSVL.

This clonotype has just a few counts. The CDR3: CASSQIRTEISYNEQFF. The CDR3, as DNA: TGTGCCAGCAGCCAAATTAGGACAGAGATATCCTACAATGAGCAGTTCTTC. This sequence joins TRBV3-1 and TRBJ2-1; perhaps TRBD1 as D (6 bases). Per germline, CDR1 LGHDT and CDR2 YNNKEL (reference sequence). Trimming pared 2 bases from V and 1 base from J, leaving 15 bases between. The CDR3 runs 17 residues.

This clonotype was counted at least ten times. This sequence joins TRBV20-1 and TRBJ2-7; TRBD2 matches 10 bases. Germline CDR1 DFQATT, CDR2 SNEGSKA (reference sequence). This CDR3 region has 14 residues. Trimming at V came to 2 bases and at J to 4 bases, leaving 5 bases not matched to a gene. The CDR3 here is CSARLSGRVYEQYF. CDR3 DNA sequence: TGCAGTGCTAGACTAAGCGGGAGGGTTTACGAGCAGTACTTC.

Turning to this clonotype: This clone may be a read error of a much larger clone one base away. This chain joins TRBV15 and TRBJ2-1; 11 bases line up with TRBD2. Per germline, CDR1 LNHNV and CDR2 YYDKDF (reference sequence). This CDR3 contains 18 residues. This chain's CDR3 is CAASRALAGGLPYNEQFF. For the CDR3, the DNA is TGTGCCGCCAGCAGAGCCCTAGCGGGAGGCCTCCCCTACAATGAGCAGTTCTTC.

There are many counts of this clonotype. This chain links TRBV7-3 with TRBJ2-1; 11 bases agree with TRBD2. The CDR3 is made up of 16 amino acids. Germline CDR1 SGHTA, CDR2 FQGTGA. The V gene end was trimmed by 7 bases and the J gene end by 4 bases; junction bases not matched to a gene: 9. CDR3 residues: CASTKPVAGGYNEQFF. The CDR3 nucleotides are TGTGCCAGCACCAAACCCGTAGCGGGAGGGTACAATGAGCAGTTCTTC.

This clonotype has only a few counts. The rearrangement links TRBV5-1 to TRBJ2-5; TRBD1 matches at 7 bases. Germline values: CDR1 SGHRS, CDR2 YFSETQ. The V and J ends lost 7 bases and 2 bases, in that order; junction bases with no gene match: 5. The CDR3 consists of 13 residues. The CDR3 is CASGDRVQETQYF. The CDR3 coding sequence is TGCGCCAGCGGCGACAGGGTTCAAGAGACCCAGTACTTC.